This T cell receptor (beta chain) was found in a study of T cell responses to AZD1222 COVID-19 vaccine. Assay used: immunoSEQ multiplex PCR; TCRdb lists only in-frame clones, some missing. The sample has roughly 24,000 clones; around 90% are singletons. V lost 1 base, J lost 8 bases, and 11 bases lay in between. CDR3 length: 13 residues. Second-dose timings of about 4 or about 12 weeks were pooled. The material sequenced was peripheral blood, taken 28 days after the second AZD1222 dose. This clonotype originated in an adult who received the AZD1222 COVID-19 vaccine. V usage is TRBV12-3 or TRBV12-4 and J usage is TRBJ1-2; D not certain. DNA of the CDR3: TGTGCCAGCAGTTTAGAACGGCGGCTCGGCTACACCTTC. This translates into CASSLERRLGYTF.